This T cell receptor (beta chain) was sequenced for a study of cytomegalovirus exposure and HLA in healthy donors. PCR involved 60 Vbeta and 13 Jbeta primers. Repertoires were generated with immunoSEQ multiplex PCR, while TCRdb's copy carries only in-frame clones and drops some. The sample holds approximately 200,000 clones, around 80% seen once. Germline V CDR1 and CDR2: SEHNR, FQNEAQ (reference sequence). CDR3 size: 13 residues. V was trimmed by 11 bases and J by 3 bases, leaving 16 bases between them. The sequenced material came from PBMCs. The chain has TRBV7-9 and TRBJ1-2; D is possibly TRBD1 (5 bases). The clonotype comes from a woman in her 30s in good health and CMV-seropositive. The CDR3 here is CAAARAADYGYTF. The CDR3 bases are TGTGCCGCGGCCAGGGCGGCTGACTATGGCTACACCTTC.